The rows below give T cell receptor beta chains drawn from one sample of a study of Graves' ophthalmopathy and Graves' hyperthyroidism. TCRdb reprocessed the multiplex PCR reads with MiXCR, giving one entry per CDR3 protein. The table has about 740,000 distinct CDR3 sequences, 35% to 50% seen once; the top ten hold roughly 46%. The specimen sequenced was peripheral blood. Receptors were obtained from an adult man with Graves' ophthalmopathy. The conserved cysteine and the conserved F or W are not part of the CDR3 here. Expanded clones are given a class, and other clones once, few, many or no size at all.

clone_size: many; v_call: TRBV4-2; cdr3_aa: ASSQGRELPLH
clone_size: many; v_call: TRBV24-1; cdr3_aa: ATSDQTGKLF
clone_size: few; v_call: TRBV7-9; cdr3_aa: ASSLTGTQKYEQY
clone_size: -; v_call: TRBV19; cdr3_aa: ASSIGGDAEAF
clone_size: -; v_call: TRBV28; cdr3_aa: ASARTRFEAF
clone_size: many; v_call: TRBV15; cdr3_aa: ATSRYSSVYEQY
clone_size: -; v_call: TRBV20-1; cdr3_aa: SASKLAVGPYEQY
clone_size: -; v_call: TRBV20-1; cdr3_aa: SAPRAGAALVEQY
clone_size: -; v_call: TRBV2; cdr3_aa: ASSAQGQVDTGELF
clone_size: -; v_call: TRBV20-1; cdr3_aa: SASRAGSGNTIY
clone_size: many; v_call: TRBV29-1; cdr3_aa: SVRGFGSGANVLT
clone_size: -; v_call: TRBV25-1; cdr3_aa: AGDRGPYGGGQPQH
clone_size: many; v_call: TRBV2; cdr3_aa: ASRIQPNTEAF
clone_size: -; v_call: TRBV7-2; cdr3_aa: ASSQATGTGQETQY
clone_size: -; v_call: TRBV20-1; cdr3_aa: SASPGHNTGELF
clone_size: -; v_call: TRBV7-2; cdr3_aa: ASSPPVGDPRATEAF
clone_size: -; v_call: TRBV6-2/TRBV6-3; cdr3_aa: ASRPDRGGVLT
clone_size: many; v_call: TRBV2; cdr3_aa: ASSPTKQGNYGYT
clone_size: -; v_call: TRBV13; cdr3_aa: ASSGGGVYGANVLT
clone_size: -; v_call: TRBV15; cdr3_aa: ATSWAGGTNTGELF
clone_size: -; v_call: TRBV11-2; cdr3_aa: ASSLAKGLVGEQF
clone_size: many; v_call: TRBV5-1; cdr3_aa: ASSFDITYEQY
clone_size: few; v_call: TRBV7-2; cdr3_aa: ASSLHQSNQPQH
clone_size: -; v_call: TRBV2; cdr3_aa: ASSSPGVIQY
clone_size: few; v_call: TRBV7-9; cdr3_aa: ASSSGQGATYEQY
clone_size: -; v_call: TRBV20-1; cdr3_aa: SARDWDRLSYEQY